This T cell receptor (beta chain) was identified in a study of control samples from healthy donors and cancer patients. Sequenced by immunoSEQ multiplex PCR; TCRdb stores in-frame clones only, minus some. The ten top clones account for more than 2%, within a sample of around 190,000 clones. Germline V gene sequence: CDR1 SNHLY, CDR2 FYNNEI. With 4 bases clipped from V and 6 bases from J, the junction kept 4 bases outside the gene matches. This CDR3 has 14 amino acids. This chain uses TRBV2 with TRBJ1-5, with 9 bases that match TRBD1. This receptor was identified in a woman between 25 and 40 years old in good health. Sequenced: blood. Written as DNA, the CDR3 is TGTGCCAGCAGTGTGGGACAGGGCACTCAGCCCCAGCATTTT. Translation: CASSVGQGTQPQHF.